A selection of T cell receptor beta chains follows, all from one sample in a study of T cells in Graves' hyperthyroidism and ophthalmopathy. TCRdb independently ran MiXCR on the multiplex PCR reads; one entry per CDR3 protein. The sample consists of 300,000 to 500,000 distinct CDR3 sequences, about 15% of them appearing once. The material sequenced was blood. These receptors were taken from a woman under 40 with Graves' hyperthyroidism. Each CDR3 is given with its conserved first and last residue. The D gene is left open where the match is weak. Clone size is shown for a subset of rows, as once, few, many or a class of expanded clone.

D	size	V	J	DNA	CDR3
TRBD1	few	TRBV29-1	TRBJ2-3	TGCAGCGCCCCGACAGGGAGCACAGATACGCAGTATTTT	CSAPTGSTDTQYF
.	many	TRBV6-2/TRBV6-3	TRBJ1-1	TGTGCCAGCAGTTACTCCCTGCGGAACACTGAAGCTTTCTTT	CASSYSLRNTEAFF
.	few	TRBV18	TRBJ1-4	TGTGCCAGCTCCCTCGTACGGGAAGAAAAACTGTTTTTT	CASSLVREEKLFF
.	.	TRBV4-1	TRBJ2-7	TGCGCCAGCAGCCAAGATACCCGGGTTCGGCAGTACTTC	CASSQDTRVRQYF
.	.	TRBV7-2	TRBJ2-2	TGTGCCAGCAGCTTCTCTGGGGGTAGGGTCGGGGAGCTGTTTTTT	CASSFSGGRVGELFF
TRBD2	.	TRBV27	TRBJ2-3	TGTGCCAGCAGTTTTAGCGGGAGCCCAGATACGCAGTATTTT	CASSFSGSPDTQYF
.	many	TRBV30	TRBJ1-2	TGTGCCTGGAGTGGGGGCAGGTTAAGTTTTGGCTACACCTTC	CAWSGGRLSFGYTF
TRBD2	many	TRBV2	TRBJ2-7	TGTGCCAGCAGATCCTCGGGACTAGCCTACGAGCAGTACTTC	CASRSSGLAYEQYF
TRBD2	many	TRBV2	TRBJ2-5	TGTGCCAGCAACCTTTTAGCGGGAGCAGAGACCCAGTACTTC	CASNLLAGAETQYF
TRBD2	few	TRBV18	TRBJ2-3	TGTGCCAGCTCACCGGGACTAGCGGGAGGACTGTGGAGCACAGATACGCAGTATTTT	CASSPGLAGGLWSTDTQYF
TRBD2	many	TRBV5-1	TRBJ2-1	TGCGCCAGCAGCCCGCCCCTAGCGGGGGGGGGTGAGCAGTTCTTC	CASSPPLAGGGEQFF
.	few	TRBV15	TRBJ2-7	TGTGCCACCAGCAGAGGAAGCTCCTACGAGCAGTACTTC	CATSRGSSYEQYF
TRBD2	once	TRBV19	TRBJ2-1	TGTGCCACCACGGATGGAGCGGGAATGGTCGATGAGCAGTTCTTC	CATTDGAGMVDEQFF
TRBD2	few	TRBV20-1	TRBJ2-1	TGCAGTGCTAGAGATGGTAGCGGGGGGAATGAGCAGTTCTTC	CSARDGSGGNEQFF
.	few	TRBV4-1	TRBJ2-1	TGCGCCAGCAGCCAACTCGATACTAGGTTGAATGAGCAGTTCTTC	CASSQLDTRLNEQFF
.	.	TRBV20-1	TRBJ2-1	TGCAGTGCTAGATCGGGACTCCCCTACAATGAGCAGTTCTTC	CSARSGLPYNEQFF
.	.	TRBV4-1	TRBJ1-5	TGCGCCAGCAGCCAAGATACGAGACAGGCCGGGGACAGCAATCAGCCCCAGCATTTT	CASSQDTRQAGDSNQPQHF
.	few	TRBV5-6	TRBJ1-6	TGTGCCAGCAGCTTGTGGAGGTCGGTACTGAGTTCACCCCTCCACTTT	CASSLWRSVLSSPLHF
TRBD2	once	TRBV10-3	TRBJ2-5	TGTGCCACCTTGGGACTAGCGGGTTCTGAAGAGACCCAGTACTTC	CATLGLAGSEETQYF
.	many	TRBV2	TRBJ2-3	TGTGCCAGCAGCTCCGGGATGGCAGACGGTACGCAGTATTTT	CASSSGMADGTQYF
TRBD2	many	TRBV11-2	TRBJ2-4	TGTGCCAGCCAAGGGACTACCAAAAACATTCAGTACTTC	CASQGTTKNIQYF
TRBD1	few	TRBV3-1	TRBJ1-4	TGTGCCAGTGAAATACAGGGGGCTAGGGGAAAACTGTTTTTT	CASEIQGARGKLFF
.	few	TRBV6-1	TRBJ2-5	TGTGCCATCGCACCTTTCGGGGGTCCAGAGACCCAGTACTTC	CAIAPFGGPETQYF
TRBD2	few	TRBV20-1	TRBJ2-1	TGCAGTGCTAGAGATCAGGGGCGGGAGGTCACGGGAAACAATGAGCAGTTCTTC	CSARDQGREVTGNNEQFF
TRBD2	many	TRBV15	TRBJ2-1	TGTGCCACCGCCGGGACTAGCGGGAGGGTAGATGAGCAGTTCTTC	CATAGTSGRVDEQFF
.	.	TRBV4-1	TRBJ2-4	TGCGCCAGCAGCCAAGATCGGGTGTGGGGGGCTCAAAACATTCAGTACTTC	CASSQDRVWGAQNIQYF
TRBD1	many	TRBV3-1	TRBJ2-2	TGTGCCAGCAGCAGTTACAGGGGAACCGGGGAGCTGTTTTTT	CASSSYRGTGELFF
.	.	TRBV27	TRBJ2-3	TGTGCCAGCACCTACCATAACACGCAGTATTTT	CASTYHNTQYF
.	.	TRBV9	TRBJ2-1	TGTGCCAGCAGCGTAGAGAGAAGTGAGCAGTTCTTC	CASSVERSEQFF
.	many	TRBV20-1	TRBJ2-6	TGCAGTGCTAGAGTGCCGAGCTCTGGGGCCAACGTCCTGACTTTC	CSARVPSSGANVLTF
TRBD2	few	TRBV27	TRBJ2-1	TGTGCCAGCAGTGGGACTAGCGGGACCTTTTATGAGCAGTTCTTC	CASSGTSGTFYEQFF
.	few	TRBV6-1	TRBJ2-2	TGTGCCAGCAGGATCGGCGGGATCGGCACCGGGGAGCTGTTTTTT	CASRIGGIGTGELFF
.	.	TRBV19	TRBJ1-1	TGTGCCAGTAGTATACAAGCAGGGGCCACTGAAGCTTTCTTT	CASSIQAGATEAFF
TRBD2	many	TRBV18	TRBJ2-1	TGTGCCAGCTCACCACCGGGACTAAACAATGAGCAGTTCTTC	CASSPPGLNNEQFF
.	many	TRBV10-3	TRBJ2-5	TGTGCCGCCGAGTTTGGCGGTTTCCAGTACTTC	CAAEFGGFQYF
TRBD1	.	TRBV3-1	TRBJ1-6	TGTGCCAGCAGCGACAGGGGAAATAATTCACCCCTCCACTTT	CASSDRGNNSPLHF
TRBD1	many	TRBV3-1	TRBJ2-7	TGTGCCAGCAGCTGGTGGACAGGGCGAGAGCAGTACTTC	CASSWWTGREQYF
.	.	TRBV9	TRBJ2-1	TGTGCCAGCAGCGGGGGAGCGGATGAGCAGTTCTTC	CASSGGADEQFF
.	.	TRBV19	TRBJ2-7	TGTGCCAGTAGTAGCAATTTGCGTTCCTACGAGCAGTACTTC	CASSSNLRSYEQYF
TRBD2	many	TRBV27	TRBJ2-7	TGTGCCAGCAGTTCTTGGGGGGGAGGGACTACCTCCTACGAGCAGTACTTC	CASSSWGGGTTSYEQYF
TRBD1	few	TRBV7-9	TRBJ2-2	TGTGCCAGCAGCTTGACAGGGGCCACCGGGGAGCTGTTTTTT	CASSLTGATGELFF
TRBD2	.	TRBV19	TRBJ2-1	TGTGCCAGTAGGGCTCTAGCGGGGGGGGGCAATGAGCAGTTCTTC	CASRALAGGGNEQFF
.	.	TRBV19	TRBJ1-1	TGTGCCAGTAGTTTCCCAGGGTTGGCTGAAGCTTTCTTT	CASSFPGLAEAFF
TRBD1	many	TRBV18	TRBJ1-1	TGTGCCAGCTCACCACCGGGACAGGTAGGGAACACTGAAGCTTTCTTT	CASSPPGQVGNTEAFF
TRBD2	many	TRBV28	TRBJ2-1	TGTGCCAGCAGTTTAATAGGGACTAGCGGAGACAATGAGCAGTTCTTC	CASSLIGTSGDNEQFF